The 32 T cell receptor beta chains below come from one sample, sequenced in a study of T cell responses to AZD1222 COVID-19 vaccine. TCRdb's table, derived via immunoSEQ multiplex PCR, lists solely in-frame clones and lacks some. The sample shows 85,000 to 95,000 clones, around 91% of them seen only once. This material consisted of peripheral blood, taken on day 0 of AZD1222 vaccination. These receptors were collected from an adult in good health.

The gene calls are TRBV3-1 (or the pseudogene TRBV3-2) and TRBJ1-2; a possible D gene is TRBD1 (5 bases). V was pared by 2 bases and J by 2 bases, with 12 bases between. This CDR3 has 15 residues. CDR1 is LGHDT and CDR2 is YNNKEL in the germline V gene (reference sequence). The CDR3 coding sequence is TGTGCCAGCAGCCAAAAACGGGGGGACAACTATGGCTACACCTTC. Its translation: CASSQKRGDNYGYTF.

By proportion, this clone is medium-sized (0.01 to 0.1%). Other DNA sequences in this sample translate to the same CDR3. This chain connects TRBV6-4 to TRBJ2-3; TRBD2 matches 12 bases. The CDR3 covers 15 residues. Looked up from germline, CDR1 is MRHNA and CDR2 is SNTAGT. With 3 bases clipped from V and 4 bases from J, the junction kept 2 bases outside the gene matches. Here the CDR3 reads CASSETSGGADTQYF. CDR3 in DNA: TGTGCCAGCAGTGAGACTAGCGGGGGAGCAGATACGCAGTATTTT.

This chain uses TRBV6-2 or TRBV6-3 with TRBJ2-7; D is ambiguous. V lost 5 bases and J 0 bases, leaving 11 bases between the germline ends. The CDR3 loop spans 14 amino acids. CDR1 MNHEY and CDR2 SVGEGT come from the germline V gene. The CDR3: CASSLTTSSYEQYF. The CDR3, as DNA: TGTGCCAGCAGTCTGACAACAAGCTCCTACGAGCAGTACTTC.

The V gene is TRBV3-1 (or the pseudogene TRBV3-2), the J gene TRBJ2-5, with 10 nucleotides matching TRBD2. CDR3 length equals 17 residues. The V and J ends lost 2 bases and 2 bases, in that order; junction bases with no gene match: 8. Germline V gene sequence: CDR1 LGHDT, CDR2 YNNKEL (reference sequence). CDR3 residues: CASSQKPSGGYQETQYF. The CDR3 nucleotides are TGTGCCAGCAGCCAAAAACCTAGCGGGGGTTATCAAGAGACCCAGTACTTC.

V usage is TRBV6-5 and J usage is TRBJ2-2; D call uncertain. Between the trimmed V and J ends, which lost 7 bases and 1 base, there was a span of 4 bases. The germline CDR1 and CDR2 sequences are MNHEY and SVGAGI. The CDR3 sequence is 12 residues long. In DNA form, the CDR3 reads TGTGCCAGCATGGGGAACACCGGGGAGCTGTTTTTT. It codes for CASMGNTGELFF.

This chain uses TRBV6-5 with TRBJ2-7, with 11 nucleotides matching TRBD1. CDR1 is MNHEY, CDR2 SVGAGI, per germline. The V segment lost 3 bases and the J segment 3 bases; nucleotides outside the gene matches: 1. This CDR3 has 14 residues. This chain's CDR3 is CASSYGTGGYEQYF. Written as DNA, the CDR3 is TGTGCCAGCAGTTATGGGACAGGGGGCTACGAGCAGTACTTC.

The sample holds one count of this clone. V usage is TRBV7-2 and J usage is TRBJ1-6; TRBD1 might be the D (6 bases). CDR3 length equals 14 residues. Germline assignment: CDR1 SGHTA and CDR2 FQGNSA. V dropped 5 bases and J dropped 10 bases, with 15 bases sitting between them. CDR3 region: CASSPDSLPSPLHF. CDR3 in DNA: TGTGCCAGCAGCCCGGACAGCCTCCCCTCACCCCTCCACTTT.

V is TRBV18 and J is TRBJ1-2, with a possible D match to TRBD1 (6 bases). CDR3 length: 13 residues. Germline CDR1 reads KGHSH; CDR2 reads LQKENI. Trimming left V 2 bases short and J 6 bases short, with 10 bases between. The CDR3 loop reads CASSPVGGDGYTF. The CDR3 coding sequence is TGTGCCAGCTCACCAGTCGGGGGCGATGGCTACACCTTC.

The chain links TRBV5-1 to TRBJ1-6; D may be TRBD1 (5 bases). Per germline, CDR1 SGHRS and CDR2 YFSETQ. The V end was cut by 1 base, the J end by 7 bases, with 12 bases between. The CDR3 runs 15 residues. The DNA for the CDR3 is TGCGCCAGCAGCTTGTGGGCAGGGAGAAATTCACCCCTCCACTTT. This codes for CASSLWAGRNSPLHF. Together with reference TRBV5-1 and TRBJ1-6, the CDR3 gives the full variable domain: KAGVTQTPRYLIKTRGQQVTLSCSPISGHRSVSWYQQTPGQGLQFLFEYFSETQRNKGNFPGRFSGRQFSNSRSEMNVSTLELGDSALYLCASSLWAGRNSPLHFGNGTRLTVT.

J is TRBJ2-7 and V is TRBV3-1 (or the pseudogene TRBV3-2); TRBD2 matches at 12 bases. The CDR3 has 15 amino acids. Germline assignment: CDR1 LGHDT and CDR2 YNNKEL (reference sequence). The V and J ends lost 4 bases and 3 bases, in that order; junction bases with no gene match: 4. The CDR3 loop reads CASSPTSGGLYEQYF. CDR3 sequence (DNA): TGTGCCAGCAGCCCGACTAGCGGGGGACTCTACGAGCAGTACTTC.

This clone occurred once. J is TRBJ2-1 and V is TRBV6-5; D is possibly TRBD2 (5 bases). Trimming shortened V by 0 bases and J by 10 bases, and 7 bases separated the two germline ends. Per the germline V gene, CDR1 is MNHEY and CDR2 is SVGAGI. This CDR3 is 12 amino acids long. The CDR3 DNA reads TGTGCCAGCAGTTACTCGGGCGGGGAGCAGTTCTTC. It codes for CASSYSGGEQFF.

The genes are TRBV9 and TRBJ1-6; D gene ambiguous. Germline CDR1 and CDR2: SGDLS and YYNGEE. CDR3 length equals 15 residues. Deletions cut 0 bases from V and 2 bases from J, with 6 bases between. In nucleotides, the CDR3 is TGTGCCAGCAGCGTAGGGAACCCCTATAATTCACCCCTCCACTTT. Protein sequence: CASSVGNPYNSPLHF.

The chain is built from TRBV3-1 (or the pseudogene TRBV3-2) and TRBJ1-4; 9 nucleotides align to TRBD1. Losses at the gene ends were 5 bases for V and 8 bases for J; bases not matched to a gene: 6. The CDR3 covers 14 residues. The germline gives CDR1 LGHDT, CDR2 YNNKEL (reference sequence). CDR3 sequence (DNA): TGTGCCAGCAGCGGACAGGGGAAGGGGGAAAAACTGTTTTTT. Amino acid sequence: CASSGQGKGEKLFF.

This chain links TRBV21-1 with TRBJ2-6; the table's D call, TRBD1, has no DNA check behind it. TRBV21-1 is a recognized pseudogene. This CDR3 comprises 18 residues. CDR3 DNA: TGTGCCAGCAGCCAGCGGGACAGGGGGAGTTCTGGGGCCAACGTCCTGACTTTC. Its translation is CASSQRDRGSSGANVLTF.

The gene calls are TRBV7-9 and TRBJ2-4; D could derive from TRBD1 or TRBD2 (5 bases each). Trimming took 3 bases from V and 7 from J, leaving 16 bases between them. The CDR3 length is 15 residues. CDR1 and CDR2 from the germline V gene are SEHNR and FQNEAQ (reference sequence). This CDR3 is CASSLRGDTRNIQYF. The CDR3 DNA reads TGTGCCAGCAGCTTGAGGGGTGATACTAGGAACATTCAGTACTTC.

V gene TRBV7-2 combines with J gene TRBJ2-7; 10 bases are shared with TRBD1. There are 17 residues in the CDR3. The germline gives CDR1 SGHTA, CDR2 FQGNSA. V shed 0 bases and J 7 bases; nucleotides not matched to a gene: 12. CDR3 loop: CASSLALGTGEGWEQYF. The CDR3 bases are TGTGCCAGCAGCTTAGCGCTGGGGACAGGGGAGGGCTGGGAGCAGTACTTC.

The CDR3 is CASSLAGGYTF. In DNA form, the CDR3 reads TGTGCCAGCAGCTTGGCGGGTGGCTACACCTTC. The chain has TRBV5-6 and TRBJ1-2; D call uncertain. V lost 0 bases to trimming and J lost 7 bases, with 4 bases between them. The CDR3 sequence is 11 residues long. Looked up from germline, CDR1 is SGHDT and CDR2 is YYEEEE.

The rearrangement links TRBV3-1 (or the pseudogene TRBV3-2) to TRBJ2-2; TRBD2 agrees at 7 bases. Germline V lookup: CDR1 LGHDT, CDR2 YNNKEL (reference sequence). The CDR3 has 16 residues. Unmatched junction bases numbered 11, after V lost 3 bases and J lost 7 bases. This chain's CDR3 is CASSHLAARSGGELFF. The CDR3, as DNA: TGTGCCAGCAGCCACCTAGCGGCCAGGTCAGGCGGGGAGCTGTTTTTT.

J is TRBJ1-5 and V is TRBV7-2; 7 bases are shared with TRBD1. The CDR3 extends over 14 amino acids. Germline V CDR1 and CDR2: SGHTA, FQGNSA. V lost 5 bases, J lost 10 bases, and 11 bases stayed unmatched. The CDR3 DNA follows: TGTGCCAGCAGCGCTGGACAGGCGGCGAGACCCCAGCATTTT. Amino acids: CASSAGQAARPQHF.

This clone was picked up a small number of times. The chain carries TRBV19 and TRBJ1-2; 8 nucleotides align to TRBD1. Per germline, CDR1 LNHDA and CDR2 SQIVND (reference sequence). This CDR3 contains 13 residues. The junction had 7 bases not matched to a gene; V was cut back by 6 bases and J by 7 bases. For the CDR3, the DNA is TGTGCCAGTAGCCCCTCGGACAGGGCTGGCTACACCTTC. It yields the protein CASSPSDRAGYTF.

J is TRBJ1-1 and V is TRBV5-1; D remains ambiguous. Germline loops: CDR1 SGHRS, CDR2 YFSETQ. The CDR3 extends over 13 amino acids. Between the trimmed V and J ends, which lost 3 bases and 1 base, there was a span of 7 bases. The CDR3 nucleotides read TGCGCCAGCAGCTGGGAGCCGAACACTGAAGCTTTCTTT. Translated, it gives CASSWEPNTEAFF.

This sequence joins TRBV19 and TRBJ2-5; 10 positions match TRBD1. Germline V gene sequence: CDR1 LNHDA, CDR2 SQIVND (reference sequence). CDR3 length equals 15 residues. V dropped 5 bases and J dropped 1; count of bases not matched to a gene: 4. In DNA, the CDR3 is TGTGCCAGTAGTTGGAGGACAGGGGGCCAAGAGACCCAGTACTTC. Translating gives CASSWRTGGQETQYF.

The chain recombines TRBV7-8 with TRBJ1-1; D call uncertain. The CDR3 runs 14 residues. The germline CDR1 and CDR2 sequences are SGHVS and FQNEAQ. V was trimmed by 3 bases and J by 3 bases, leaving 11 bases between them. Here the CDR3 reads CASSLVITDTEAFF. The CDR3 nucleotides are TGTGCCAGCAGCTTGGTAATAACGGACACTGAAGCTTTCTTT.

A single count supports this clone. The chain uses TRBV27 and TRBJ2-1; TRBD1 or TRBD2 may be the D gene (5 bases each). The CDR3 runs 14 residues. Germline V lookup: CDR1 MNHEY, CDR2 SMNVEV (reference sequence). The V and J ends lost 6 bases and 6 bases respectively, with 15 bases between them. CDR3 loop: CASRSWDHINEQFF. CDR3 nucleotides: TGTGCCAGCAGGAGCTGGGACCACATCAATGAGCAGTTCTTC.

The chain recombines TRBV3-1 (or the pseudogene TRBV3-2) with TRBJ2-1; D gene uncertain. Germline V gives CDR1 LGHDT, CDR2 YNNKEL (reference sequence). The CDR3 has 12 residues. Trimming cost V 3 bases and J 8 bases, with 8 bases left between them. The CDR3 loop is CASSHDTYEQFF. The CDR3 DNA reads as TGTGCCAGCAGCCACGACACTTATGAGCAGTTCTTC.

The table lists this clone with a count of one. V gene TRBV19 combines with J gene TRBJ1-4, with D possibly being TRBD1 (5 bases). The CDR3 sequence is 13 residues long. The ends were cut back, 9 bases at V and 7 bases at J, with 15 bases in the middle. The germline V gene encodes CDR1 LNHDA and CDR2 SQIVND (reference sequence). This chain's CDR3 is CASRDRELEKLFF. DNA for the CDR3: TGTGCCAGCCGCGACAGAGAACTTGAAAAACTGTTTTTT.

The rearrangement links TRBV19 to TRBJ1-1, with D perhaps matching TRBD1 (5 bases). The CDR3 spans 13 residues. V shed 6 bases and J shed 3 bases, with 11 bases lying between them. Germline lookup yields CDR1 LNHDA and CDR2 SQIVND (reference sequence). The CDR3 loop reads CASSLQGDTEAFF. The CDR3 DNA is TGTGCCAGTAGCCTCCAGGGAGACACTGAAGCTTTCTTT.

CDR3 coding DNA: TGTGCCAGCAGCGTAACGGACACCCAAGAGACCCAGTACTTC. Translation: CASSVTDTQETQYF. V usage is TRBV9 and J usage is TRBJ2-5; the D gene is possibly TRBD1 (5 bases). This CDR3 has 14 amino acids. Germline CDR1 is SGDLS and CDR2 is YYNGEE. Trimming took off 1 base at V and 1 base at J, with 8 bases between the two ends.

CDR3 nucleotides: TGTGCCAGCAGGAAAGGGACACTTACAACTAATGAAAAACTGTTTTTT. It specifies CASRKGTLTTNEKLFF. The chain is built from TRBV25-1 and TRBJ1-4, with D perhaps TRBD1 (6 bases). CDR3 size: 16 residues. Germline CDR1 and CDR2: MGHDK and SYGVNS. Trimming left V 6 bases short and J 0 bases short, with 14 bases between.

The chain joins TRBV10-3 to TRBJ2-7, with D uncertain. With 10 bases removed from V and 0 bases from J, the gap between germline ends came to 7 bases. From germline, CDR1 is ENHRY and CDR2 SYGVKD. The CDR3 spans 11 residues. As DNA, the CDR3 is TGTGCCACCGCGTACTCCTACGAGCAGTACTTC. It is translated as CATAYSYEQYF.

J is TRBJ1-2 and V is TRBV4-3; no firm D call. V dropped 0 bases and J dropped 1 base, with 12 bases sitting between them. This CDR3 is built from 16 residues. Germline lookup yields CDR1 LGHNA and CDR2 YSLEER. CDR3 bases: TGCGCCAGCAGCCAAGACAAGACTTATCTTAACTATGGCTACACCTTC. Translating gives CASSQDKTYLNYGYTF.

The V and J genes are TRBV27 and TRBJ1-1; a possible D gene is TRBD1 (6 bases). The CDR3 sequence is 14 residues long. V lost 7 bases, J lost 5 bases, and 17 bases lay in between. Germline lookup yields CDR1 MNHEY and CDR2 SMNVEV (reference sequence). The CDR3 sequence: CASTQQGGYTEAFF. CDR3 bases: TGTGCCAGCACTCAACAGGGTGGATATACTGAAGCTTTCTTT.